The T cell receptor beta chain described here comes from a study of blood T cell repertoires in COVID-19. Across the whole study: Sources were T cells, B-cell-depleted T cells, or PBMCs; the material itself was cDNA or gDNA.

Assay used: immunoSEQ multiplex PCR; TCRdb lists only in-frame clones, some missing. Among about 55,000 clones, roughly 85% were seen once, and the ten largest hold more than 4.5%. The CDR3 consists of 13 residues. V trimming: 5 bases; J trimming: 13 bases; junction bases outside the gene matches: 4. This rearrangement joins TRBV12-3 or TRBV12-4 to TRBJ1-6; 11 nucleotides align to TRBD1. Material: peripheral blood. The TCR comes from a human donor in a cohort sampled during active or convalescent COVID-19. The CDR3 DNA follows: TGTGCCAGCAGTGGGACAGGGGGTACGCCCCTCCACTTT. The encoded protein is CASSGTGGTPLHF.